The T cell receptor beta chain under discussion was sequenced for a study of T cell repertoires in cytomegalovirus infection. The CDR3 has 15 residues. V gave up 5 bases and J gave up 3 bases, with 17 bases separating them. From germline, CDR1 is MNHGY and CDR2 SAAAGT. This clonotype has just a few counts. The antigen remains undetermined. Overall study findings and caveats: The ex vivo response was dominated by HLA-C-restricted CMV-specific TCR beta clonotypes. Individuals carrying CMV plus the relevant HLA were identified by cumulative frequency of public TCR beta families.

TCRdb reprocessed the reads via MiXCR and lists one record per CDR3 protein. The repertoire includes 450,000 to 600,000 distinct CDR3 sequences, about 39% of them detected once, and 40% to 50% sits in the top ten. This chain uses TRBV6-8 with TRBJ2-7, with D maybe TRBD1 (6 bases). This receptor was obtained from a human donor in good health (CMV status not recorded). Some clones in this sample may be carry-over from other donors' samples. This specimen consisted of cultured PBMCs, obtained from culture after CMV antigen stimulation. This CDR3 reads CASSRDKATGYEQYF. The DNA of the CDR3 is TGTGCCAGCAGTCGGGACAAAGCTACGGGCTACGAGCAGTACTTC.